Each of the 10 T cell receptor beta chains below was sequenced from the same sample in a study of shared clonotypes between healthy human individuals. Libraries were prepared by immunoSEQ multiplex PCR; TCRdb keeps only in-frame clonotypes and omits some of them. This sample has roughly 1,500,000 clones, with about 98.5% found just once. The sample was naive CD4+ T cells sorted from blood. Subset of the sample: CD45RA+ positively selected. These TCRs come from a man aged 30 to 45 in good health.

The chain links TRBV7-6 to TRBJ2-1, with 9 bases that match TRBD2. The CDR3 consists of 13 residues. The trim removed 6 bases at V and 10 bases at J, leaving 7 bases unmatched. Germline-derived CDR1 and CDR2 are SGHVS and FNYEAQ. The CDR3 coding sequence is TGTGCCAGCAGTCAAATAGCGGGGGCCGAGCAGTTCTTC. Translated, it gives CASSQIAGAEQFF.

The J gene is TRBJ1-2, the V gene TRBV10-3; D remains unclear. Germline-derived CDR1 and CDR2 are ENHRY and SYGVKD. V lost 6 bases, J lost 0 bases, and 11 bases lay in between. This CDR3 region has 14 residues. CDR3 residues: CAISLGGANYGYTF. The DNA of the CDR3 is TGTGCCATCAGCCTCGGTGGAGCTAACTATGGCTACACCTTC.

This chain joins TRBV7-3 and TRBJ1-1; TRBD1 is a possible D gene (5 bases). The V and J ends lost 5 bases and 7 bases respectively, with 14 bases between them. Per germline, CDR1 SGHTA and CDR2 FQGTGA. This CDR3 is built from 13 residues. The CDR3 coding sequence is TGTGCCAGCAGCCCTACCACGGGGGGTGAAGCTTTCTTT. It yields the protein CASSPTTGGEAFF.

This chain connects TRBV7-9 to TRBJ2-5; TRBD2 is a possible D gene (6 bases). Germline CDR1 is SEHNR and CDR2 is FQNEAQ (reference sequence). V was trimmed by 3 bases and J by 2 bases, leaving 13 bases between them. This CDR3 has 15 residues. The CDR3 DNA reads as TGTGCCAGCAGCTTTGACGGGAGATGGCAAGAGACCCAGTACTTC. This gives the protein CASSFDGRWQETQYF.

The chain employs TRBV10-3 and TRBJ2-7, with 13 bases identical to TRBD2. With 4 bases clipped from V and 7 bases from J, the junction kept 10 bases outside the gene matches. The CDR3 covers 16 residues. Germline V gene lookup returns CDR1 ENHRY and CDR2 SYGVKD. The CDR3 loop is CAISGLAGGIGFEQYF. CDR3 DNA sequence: TGTGCCATCAGTGGACTAGCGGGAGGAATAGGGTTTGAGCAGTACTTC.

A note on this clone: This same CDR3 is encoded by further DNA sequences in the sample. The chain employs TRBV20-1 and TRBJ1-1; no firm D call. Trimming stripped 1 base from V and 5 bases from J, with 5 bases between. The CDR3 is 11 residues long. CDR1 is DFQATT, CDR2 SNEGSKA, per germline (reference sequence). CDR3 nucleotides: TGCAGTGCTAGAGGAGATACTGAAGCTTTCTTT. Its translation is CSARGDTEAFF.

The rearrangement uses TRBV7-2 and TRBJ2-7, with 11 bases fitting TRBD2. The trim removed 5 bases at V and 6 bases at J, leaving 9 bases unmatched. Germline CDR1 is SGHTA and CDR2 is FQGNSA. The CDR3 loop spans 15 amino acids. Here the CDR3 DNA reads TGTGCCAGCAGCGCTCCGGGACTAGCGGTCCCCGAGCAGTACTTC. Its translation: CASSAPGLAVPEQYF.

CDR3 protein: CATSRDLEEMNTEAFF. The DNA for the CDR3 is TGTGCCACCAGCAGAGATTTAGAGGAGATGAACACTGAAGCTTTCTTT. The V gene is TRBV15, the J gene TRBJ1-1; D is uncertain. This CDR3 contains 16 residues. The V end lost 0 bases, the J end lost 0 bases, and 11 bases lay between the germline ends. The germline gives CDR1 LNHNV, CDR2 YYDKDF (reference sequence).

The CDR3 is CASTIGDRTYEQYF. The DNA for the CDR3 is TGTGCCAGCACCATAGGGGACAGGACCTACGAGCAGTACTTC. The V call is TRBV28, the J call TRBJ2-7, with 8 bases matching TRBD1. V was pared by 7 bases and J by 2 bases, with 7 bases of the junction left unmatched. The length of the CDR3 is 14 residues. Germline V lookup: CDR1 MDHEN, CDR2 SYDVKM.

Written as DNA, the CDR3 is TGTGCCAGCAGCCCAGGTTGGGGACAGGGTAACACCGGGGAGCTGTTTTTT. This codes for CASSPGWGQGNTGELFF. The rearrangement joins TRBV7-2 to TRBJ2-2, with TRBD1 identical over 9 bases. The CDR3 is made up of 17 amino acids. The V and J ends lost 5 bases and 2 bases, in that order; junction bases with no gene match: 9. The germline V gene has CDR1 SGHTA and CDR2 FQGNSA.